Sequencing of this T cell receptor beta chain was carried out in a study of vaccination and CD4 T cells after COVID-19. At the level of the study: Post-vaccine sampling followed dose two by a median roughly 70 days (range 14 to 241). Overall study findings and caveats: Vaccine-specific clones numbering 304 of 307 showed spike mono-reactivity in convalescent patients.

On this clonotype itself: The antigen remains unidentified.

Treatment of the sample: approximately 9-day PBMC culture with coronavirus spike peptide pools or control peptides (ViraFEST assay). With the Oncomine TCR Beta short-read assay, DNA from cultured CD4+ T cells was sequenced. Cultured CD4+ T cells yielded the extracted genomic DNA. TCRdb redid the calling of the PCR reads with MiXCR, one entry per CDR3 protein. Of 15,000 to 20,000 distinct CDR3 sequences listed, 48% were seen once; the top ten hold 4.5% to 6%. The germline V gene has CDR1 MNHNS and CDR2 SASEGT. Trimming removed 7 bases at V and 4 bases at J, with 7 bases between. This CDR3 region has 11 residues.

The sequence was collected from a human donor who had recovered from COVID-19. The source was CD4+ T cells from blood, cultured in vitro, collected before SARS-CoV-2 vaccination. The chain combines TRBV6-1 with TRBJ1-2; D is unclear. CDR3 sequence (DNA): TGTGCCAGCAAAAACATCTATGGCTACACCTTC. It yields the protein CASKNIYGYTF.